This T cell receptor beta chain was obtained from a study of cytomegalovirus exposure and HLA in healthy donors. Study-level results: Later analysis associated a missense DCLRE1C variant with TCR beta V- and J-gene trimming.

Notes on this clone: Its antigen is not known.

The PCR employed 60 Vbeta primers together with 13 Jbeta primers. Libraries were prepared by immunoSEQ multiplex PCR; TCRdb keeps only in-frame clonotypes and omits some of them. Its table lists 90,000 to 150,000 clones. In germline, CDR1 is LNHDA, CDR2 SQIVND (reference sequence). CDR3 size: 14 residues. The sequence derives from a man in his late teens or twenties in good health and CMV-seronegative. Sequencing was carried out using PBMCs. The V and J genes are TRBV19 and TRBJ2-5; 8 positions agree with TRBD1. The end of the DNA aligns better with TRBJ2-7, so the J call may be wrong. As DNA, the CDR3 is TGTGCCAGTACGACCGGGACAGGAGATTACGAGCAGTACTTC. Encoded protein: CASTTGTGDYEQYF.